Detailed here is one TCR beta chain. This record comes from a study of PD-L1 blockade in urothelial cancer. Study details: Before enrollment, 0 to 3 chemotherapy regimens had been given to patients. Blood samples had a median of about 150,000 T cells.

Time point in this sample: pretreatment peripheral blood. This table comes from immunoSEQ multiplex PCR, and its TCRdb copy is limited to in-frame clones, with some not included. The sample shows 30,000 to 50,000 clones, 90% to 95% of them seen only once. CDR3 length: 11 residues. V was shortened by 5 bases and J by 2 bases, with 4 bases between the two germline ends. Germline CDR1 reads MDHEN; CDR2 reads SYDVKM. The sample consisted of PBMCs, taken around atezolizumab (anti-PD-L1) treatment. This receptor was identified in a woman aged 55-70 years with urothelial cancer. This chain connects TRBV28 to TRBJ2-7; D unclear. CDR3 protein: CASSHTYEQYF. For the CDR3, the DNA is TGTGCCAGCAGTCACACCTACGAGCAGTACTTC.